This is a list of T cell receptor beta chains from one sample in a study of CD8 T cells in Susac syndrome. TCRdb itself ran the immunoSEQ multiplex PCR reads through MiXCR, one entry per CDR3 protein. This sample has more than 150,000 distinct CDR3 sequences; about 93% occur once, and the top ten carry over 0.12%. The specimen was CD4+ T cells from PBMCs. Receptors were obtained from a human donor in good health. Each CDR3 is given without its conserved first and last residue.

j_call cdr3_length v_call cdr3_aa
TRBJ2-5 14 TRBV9 ASSPGGLAGRETQY
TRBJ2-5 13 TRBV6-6 ASRNRDRGQETQY
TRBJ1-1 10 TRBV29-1 SVKGIDTEAF
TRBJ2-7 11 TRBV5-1 ASSLGTPDEQY
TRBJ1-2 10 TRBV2 ASSAVGSGYT
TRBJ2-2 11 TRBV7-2 ASSLVRAGELF
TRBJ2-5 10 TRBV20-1 SASFSQETQY
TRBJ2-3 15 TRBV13 ASSPTGLAGLGDTQY
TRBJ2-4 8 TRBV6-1 ASIGNIQY
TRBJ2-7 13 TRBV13 ASSPWTRSSYEQY
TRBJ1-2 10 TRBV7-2 ASSLSGSGYT
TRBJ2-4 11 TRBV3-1 ASSQGLNNIQY
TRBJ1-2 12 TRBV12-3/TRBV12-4 ASSLRGFNYGYT
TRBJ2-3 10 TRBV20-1 SARMGTDTQY
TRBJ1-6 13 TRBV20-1 SASSDSSYNSPLH
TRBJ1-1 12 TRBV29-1 SVDVRGGNTEAF
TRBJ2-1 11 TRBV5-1 ASSPGPYNEQF
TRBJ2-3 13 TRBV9 ASSVGLVLSDTQY
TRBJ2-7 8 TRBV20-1 SASVYEQY
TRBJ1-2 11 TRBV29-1 SAGGGERNGYT
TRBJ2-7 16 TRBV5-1 ASSLGISVGQGAYEQY
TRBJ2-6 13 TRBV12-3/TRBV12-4 ASSFQSSGANVLT
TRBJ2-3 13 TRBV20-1 SAEAPQGPTDTQY
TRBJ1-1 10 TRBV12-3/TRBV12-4 ASRPSVAEAF
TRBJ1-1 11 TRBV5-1 ASSLDWNTEAF
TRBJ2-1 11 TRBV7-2 ASSQGRVGEQF
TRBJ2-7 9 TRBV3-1 ASRHGDEQY